The entry below describes one TCR beta chain. The junction does not match germline at one end; this may be a read error. These data come from a study of cytomegalovirus exposure and HLA in healthy donors. With 60 Vbeta and 13 Jbeta primers, the PCR was carried out. Assay: immunoSEQ multiplex PCR; the TCRdb copy retains only in-frame clones and omits some. Among over 150,000 clones listed, more than 65% were seen once. The receptor's source is a middle-aged woman in good health and CMV-seropositive. Sequenced sample: PBMCs.

CDR3 in amino acids: CASSLGTGNYGYPF. Written as DNA, the CDR3 is TGTGCCAGCAGCTTAGGGACAGGGAACTATGGCTACCCCTTC. This sequence joins TRBV13 and TRBJ1-2; 7 nucleotides match TRBD1. Germline CDR1 reads PRHDT; CDR2 reads FYEKMQ (reference sequence). The CDR3 contains 14 residues.